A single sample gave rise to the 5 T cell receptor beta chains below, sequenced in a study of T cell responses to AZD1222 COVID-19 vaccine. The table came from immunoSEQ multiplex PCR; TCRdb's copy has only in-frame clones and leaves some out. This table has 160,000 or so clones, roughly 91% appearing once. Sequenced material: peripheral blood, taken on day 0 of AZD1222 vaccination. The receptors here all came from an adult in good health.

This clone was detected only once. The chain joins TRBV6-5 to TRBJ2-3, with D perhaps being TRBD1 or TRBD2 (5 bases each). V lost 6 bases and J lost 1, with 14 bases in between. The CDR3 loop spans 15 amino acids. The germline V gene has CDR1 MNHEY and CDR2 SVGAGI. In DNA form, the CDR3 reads TGTGCCAGCAGCTCCTTCGGGGACCGCACAGATACGCAGTATTTT. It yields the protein CASSSFGDRTDTQYF.

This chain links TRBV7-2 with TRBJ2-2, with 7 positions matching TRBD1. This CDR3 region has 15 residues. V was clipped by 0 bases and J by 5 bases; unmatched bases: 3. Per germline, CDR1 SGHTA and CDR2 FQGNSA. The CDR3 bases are TGTGCCAGCAGCTTAGCGCAACAGGGGACCGGGGAGCTGTTTTTT. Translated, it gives CASSLAQQGTGELFF.

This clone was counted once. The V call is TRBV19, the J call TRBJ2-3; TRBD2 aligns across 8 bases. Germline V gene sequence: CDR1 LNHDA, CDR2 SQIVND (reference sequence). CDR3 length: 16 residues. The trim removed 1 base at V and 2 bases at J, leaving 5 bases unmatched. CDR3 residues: CASSIGSSGYTDTQYF. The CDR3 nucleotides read TGTGCCAGTAGTATAGGATCTAGCGGGTACACAGATACGCAGTATTTT.

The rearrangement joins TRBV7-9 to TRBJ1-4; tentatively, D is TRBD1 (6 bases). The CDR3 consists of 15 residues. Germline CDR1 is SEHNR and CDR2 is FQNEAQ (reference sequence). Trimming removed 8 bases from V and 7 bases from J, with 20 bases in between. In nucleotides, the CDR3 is TGTGCCAGCGCCCCCCCTCGGGGGGGCATTGAAAAACTGTTTTTT. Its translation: CASAPPRGGIEKLFF.

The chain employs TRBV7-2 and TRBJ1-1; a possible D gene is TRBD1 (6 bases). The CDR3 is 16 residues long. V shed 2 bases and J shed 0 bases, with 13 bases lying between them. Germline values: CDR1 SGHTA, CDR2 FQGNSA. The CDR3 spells CASSLSRDTMNTEAFF. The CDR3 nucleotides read TGTGCCAGCAGCTTATCCCGGGACACCATGAACACTGAAGCTTTCTTT.